This T cell receptor (beta chain) stems from a study of CD8+ T cells in alopecia areata (dated by TCRdb to the late 2010s). In terms of the full investigation: Treated patients were enrolled in an open-label pilot trial of oral tofacitinib, 5 to 10 mg twice daily, for moderate-to-severe alopecia areata. RNA came from the PAXgene miRNA kit for fixed scalp, the miRNeasy kit for PBMCs, and the RNeasy kit for mouse skin. In both human patients and the C3H/HeJ mouse model, the study applied high-throughput TCRbeta sequencing to look at T cell clonal expansion in alopecia areata. Scalp clonality was compared among normal scalp (n=4), patchy alopecia areata scalp (n=8), and alopecia totalis/universalis scalp (n=8). TCRbeta CDR3 regions were amplified by immunoSEQ multiplex PCR using 35 Vbeta forward and 13 Jbeta reverse primers. On the human side, TCRbeta sequencing was run on scalp tissue and on sorted CD4+ and CD8+ peripheral blood T cells from healthy controls and from alopecia areata patients with either patchy or totalis/universalis disease. Patients on tofacitinib were biopsied at baseline and after 4 and 24 weeks of treatment, and several of the patients also had a later scalp biopsy. Patients received tofacitinib for 6 to 18 months and were then followed off drug for 6 months to check for delayed response and recurrence. Overall study results and their limits: Shared TCR sequences between patients were less evident than in mice, which may be partly attributable to HLA diversity in the patient population. Lesional scalp, especially in alopecia totalis/universalis, showed higher clonality and more expanded CD8+ clones than normal scalp, suggesting antigenic drive. Unlike mouse skin, where gammadelta T cells dominate, normal human skin contains resident alphabeta T cells that get sequenced too, which complicates analysis of the scalp TCR repertoire.

This clone was picked up a small number of times. This clone's antigen is unknown. One base away there is no much larger clone; base qualities are not given. This specimen's time point label, per the study, means: baseline before oral tofacitinib. From alopecia areata patients, peripheral blood was collected along with lesional scalp punch biopsies. PBMCs were isolated by density centrifugation and stained for CD3, CD4 and CD8, and CD4+ and CD8+ T cells were sorted on a FACSAria. Libraries were constructed by the immunoSEQ multiplex PCR assay. For TCR sequencing, RNA was extracted from every sample and reverse transcribed into cDNA to serve as template. SuperScript III was used for first-strand cDNA synthesis, primed with a 2:1 mix of oligo-dT and random hexamers. A synthetic immune receptor repertoire was used to gauge amplification bias, and whatever bias remained was removed computationally. In the original analysis: Raw reads were preprocessed for error removal, and CDR3 was defined according to IMGT conventions as running from the conserved cysteine to phenylalanine. Clonality was computed as 1 minus the Shannon entropy, with the entropy normalized by log2 of the number of productive unique TCRs. Whether scalp clones were CD4 or CD8 was inferred by matching scalp TCRbeta sequences against CD4 and CD8 repertoires sorted from blood. Imported from immuneACCESS, the table was reduced by TCRdb to in-frame sequences with V and J called. These copies leave out some clones; in studies compared against another copy, an unresolved V gene accounts for under half, and the cause of the remainder is not known. D and trimming were read from the DNA, whereas the V and J calls and clone size are those reported in that table. Recorded for this sample are fewer than 200,000 clones; 50% to 75% of them occurred a single time. The ten largest make up roughly 14% of the sample.

The CDR3, cysteine through phenylalanine, is 14 amino acids long. Here the CDR3 DNA is all that survives: 42 bases in frame from base 1. The germline V gene provides CDR1 SGDLS and CDR2 YYNGEE. The trim is 6 bases for V and 1 base for J, with a gap of 13 bases between the germline ends. The clonotype comes from a human donor with alopecia areata. Sequences were derived from CD4+ T cells sorted from blood, sampled at week 0. The rearranged chain carries TRBV9 and TRBJ1-1, and the D gene may be TRBD1, 6 bases matching. The CDR3: CASNNRESNTEAFF. In nucleotide form, the sequence is TGTGCCAGCAACAACAGGGAATCGAACACTGAAGCTTTCTTT.